This T cell receptor beta chain was documented in a study of OX40 agonist ivuxolimab in advanced cancers. Study as a whole: Ivuxolimab is a fully human IgG2 antibody that activates OX40 (CD134). In this trial design, patients received ivuxolimab intravenously at 0.01 to 10 mg/kg every 2 weeks.

The method was immunoSEQ multiplex PCR; TCRdb's version includes in-frame clones alone and lacks a portion of them. Among about 75,000 clones listed, roughly 84% were seen once. V lost 5 bases and J lost 4; bases outside the gene matches: 5. This CDR3 is built from 14 residues. The germline V gene encodes CDR1 SGHAT and CDR2 FQNNGV. This receptor was taken from an adult with an advanced solid tumor such as melanoma, head and neck, liver or kidney cancer. The specimen was CD4+ or CD8+ T cells sorted from blood, collected in a trial of the OX40 agonist ivuxolimab. The chain links TRBV11-2 to TRBJ2-7; TRBD1 matches at 10 bases. The DNA of the CDR3 is TGTGCCAGCAGCCCCGGGACAGGGGCATACGAGCAGTACTTC. It yields the protein CASSPGTGAYEQYF. Looking up the rest from reference TRBV11-2 and TRBJ2-7 gives the full variable domain: EAGVAQSPRYKIIEKRQSVAFWCNPISGHATLYWYQQILGQGPKLLIQFQNNGVVDDSQLPKDRFSAERLKGVDSTLKIQPAKLEDSAVYLCASSPGTGAYEQYFGPGTRLTVT.